Each of the 20 T cell receptor beta chains below was sequenced from the same sample in a study of cytomegalovirus exposure and HLA in healthy donors. The PCR had 60 Vbeta and 13 Jbeta primers. Produced via immunoSEQ multiplex PCR; TCRdb's table is partial and in-frame only. The table shows 150,000 to 200,000 clones, with roughly 79% occurring only once. The source material was PBMCs. The receptors derive from a man aged 18 to 30 in good health and CMV-seropositive.

The chain links TRBV2 to TRBJ2-1, with D perhaps TRBD2 (7 bases). Germline lookup yields CDR1 SNHLY and CDR2 FYNNEI. This CDR3 has 15 amino acids. The V and J ends lost 4 bases and 2 bases respectively, with 12 bases between them. The CDR3 sequence is CASSVRGGTYNEQFF. For the CDR3, the DNA is TGTGCCAGCAGTGTAAGGGGGGGCACCTACAATGAGCAGTTCTTC.

The chain is built from TRBV27 and TRBJ2-7, with TRBD2 matching 9 bases. Trimming removed 5 bases from V and 6 bases from J; junction bases left unmatched: 11. This CDR3 has 15 amino acids. In germline, CDR1 is MNHEY, CDR2 SMNVEV (reference sequence). CDR3 region: CASSPISGRTFEQYF. The CDR3 bases are TGTGCCAGCAGTCCAATTAGCGGGAGAACCTTCGAGCAGTACTTC.

V usage is TRBV11-2 and J usage is TRBJ2-3, with D unresolved. Germline loops: CDR1 SGHAT, CDR2 FQNNGV. This CDR3 spans 12 amino acids. V was clipped by 5 bases and J by 4 bases, with 7 bases between them. In DNA, the CDR3 is TGTGCCAGCAGCGGGCTATCAGATACGCAGTATTTT. It encodes CASSGLSDTQYF.

The chain joins TRBV2 to TRBJ2-7; 9 nucleotides line up with TRBD2. In germline, CDR1 is SNHLY, CDR2 FYNNEI. The CDR3 covers 13 residues. Trimming removed 8 bases from V and 7 bases from J; junction bases left unmatched: 9. For the CDR3, the DNA is TGTGCCAGCGGGCGGGAGGGCCAGGGGGAGCAGTACTTC. As protein: CASGREGQGEQYF. Full variable domain (outside the CDR3, taken from reference TRBV2 and TRBJ2-7): EPEVTQTPSHQVTQMGQEVILRCVPISNHLYFYWYRQILGQKVEFLVSFYNNEISEKSEIFDDQFSVERPDGSNFTLKIRSTKLEDSAMYFCASGREGQGEQYFGPGTRLTVT.

This chain links TRBV11-2 with TRBJ1-6, with 9 bases fitting TRBD1. The CDR3 spans 15 residues. The trim removed 4 bases at V and 13 bases at J, leaving 11 bases unmatched. CDR1 is SGHAT and CDR2 is FQNNGV in the germline V gene. CDR3 in DNA: TGTGCCAGCAGCTCCCCGGGACAGGGCCTTCGGCCCCTCCACTTT. It is translated as CASSSPGQGLRPLHF.

This clone was picked up one time. This rearrangement joins TRBV5-1 to TRBJ2-1; perhaps TRBD2 as D (6 bases). Germline lookup yields CDR1 SGHRS and CDR2 YFSETQ. The CDR3 sequence is 11 residues long. Trimming shortened V by 5 bases and J by 10 bases, and 10 bases separated the two germline ends. In DNA form, the CDR3 reads TGCGCCAGCAGGGTTCGGGAGGAGCAGTTCTTC. Amino acids: CASRVREEQFF.

This clone was observed once. This chain uses TRBV19 with TRBJ1-1; D perhaps matches TRBD1 (6 bases). CDR1 is LNHDA and CDR2 is SQIVND in the germline V gene (reference sequence). V was cut by 1 base and J by 4 bases, with 7 bases left in between. This CDR3 contains 13 residues. In DNA, the CDR3 is TGTGCCAGTAGTATAGGGGACATCACTGAAGCTTTCTTT. Translated, it gives CASSIGDITEAFF.

V usage is TRBV4-1 and J usage is TRBJ2-5; TRBD1 agrees at 10 bases. The J call may be in error: the DNA end matches TRBJ2-7 better. Per the germline V gene, CDR1 is MGHRA and CDR2 is YSYEKL. CDR3 length: 16 residues. CDR3 loop: CASRPSTAGTGVEQYF. The CDR3 nucleotides are TGCGCCAGCAGGCCCTCTACAGCTGGGACAGGGGTCGAGCAGTACTTC.

The gene calls are TRBV4-1 and TRBJ2-7, with D perhaps matching TRBD1 (8 bases). There are 19 residues in the CDR3. With 0 bases removed from V and 3 bases from J, the gap between germline ends came to 24 bases. CDR1 is MGHRA, CDR2 YSYEKL, per germline. CDR3 loop: CASSQEWGGAGQGNYEQYF. CDR3 in DNA: TGCGCCAGCAGCCAAGAATGGGGGGGAGCCGGACAGGGTAACTACGAGCAGTACTTC.

This chain links TRBV4-1 with TRBJ2-5; D possibly corresponds to TRBD2 (6 bases). Germline-derived CDR1 and CDR2 are MGHRA and YSYEKL. The CDR3 extends over 14 amino acids. V was pared by 0 bases and J by 2 bases, with 7 bases between. Here the CDR3 reads CASSQEEGQETQYF. In nucleotides, the CDR3 is TGCGCCAGCAGCCAAGAGGAGGGGCAAGAGACCCAGTACTTC.

This clone was counted a single time. The CDR3 DNA reads TGTGCCAGCAGCATAGACAGGGCAGAGACCCAGTACTTC. Its protein is CASSIDRAETQYF. The rearrangement links TRBV7-9 to TRBJ2-5; TRBD1 aligns across 7 bases. There are 13 residues in the CDR3. J was trimmed by 4 bases and V by 5 bases; bases with no gene match: 4. Germline CDR1 is SEHNR and CDR2 is FQNEAQ (reference sequence).

V is TRBV4-1 and J is TRBJ1-5; TRBD1 might be the D (6 bases). Germline values: CDR1 MGHRA, CDR2 YSYEKL. The length of the CDR3 is 15 residues. Trimming removed 1 base from V and 5 bases from J, with 12 bases in between. The CDR3 nucleotides are TGCGCCAGCAGCCAAGGACAGGAGACTTATCAGCCCCAGCATTTT. Translation gives CASSQGQETYQPQHF.

The V call is TRBV15, the J call TRBJ2-6; no clear D. Germline V gives CDR1 LNHNV, CDR2 YYDKDF (reference sequence). Trimming shortened V by 0 bases and J by 1 base, and 7 bases separated the two germline ends. This CDR3 contains 16 residues. The CDR3 DNA reads as TGTGCCACCAGCAGAGATCCCGGGTCTGGGGCCAACGTCCTGACTTTC. Protein: CATSRDPGSGANVLTF.

The chain is built from TRBV6-1 and TRBJ2-7, with TRBD1 as a possible D gene (5 bases). This CDR3 contains 13 residues. V was cut by 7 bases and J by 2 bases, with 12 bases left in between. Germline lookup yields CDR1 MNHNS and CDR2 SASEGT. The CDR3 region has the DNA TGTGCCAGCAATGGCCCAGGGACCTACGAGCAGTACTTC. Amino acid sequence: CASNGPGTYEQYF.

CDR3 loop: CASSLPGLGNDEQFF. In DNA form, the CDR3 reads TGTGCCAGCAGCTTACCGGGACTAGGCAACGATGAGCAGTTCTTC. The chain links TRBV5-6 to TRBJ2-1, with 8 bases aligning to TRBD2. Trimming cost V 2 bases and J 8 bases; bases outside gene matches: 9. The CDR3 totals 15 residues. The V gene's germline CDR1 is SGHDT and CDR2 YYEEEE.

The count of this clone is one. The chain carries TRBV7-9 and TRBJ1-1; D ambiguous. Trimming removed 1 base from V and 2 bases from J, with 11 bases in between. The CDR3 is made up of 15 amino acids. Germline values: CDR1 SEHNR, CDR2 FQNEAQ (reference sequence). CDR3 coding DNA: TGTGCCAGCAGCTTAGGGGCCAGAGCCAACACTGAAGCTTTCTTT. Translating it yields CASSLGARANTEAFF.

About this clone: At one boundary the junction diverges from the germline segment, which might be a read error. V and J are TRBV2 and TRBJ1-1, with D uncertain. Germline CDR1 SNHLY, CDR2 FYNNEI. The CDR3 totals 13 residues. The chain's CDR3 is CASSEGSYTEAFF. For the CDR3, the DNA is TGTGCCAGCAGCGAAGGTAGCTACACTGAAGCTTTCTTT. The full variable domain, rest sourced from reference TRBV2 and TRBJ1-1, is EPEVTQTPSHQVTQMGQEVILRCVPISNHLYFYWYRQILGQKVEFLVSFYNNEISEKSEIFDDQFSVERPDGSNFTLKIRSTKLEDSAMYFCASSEGSYTEAFFGQGTRLTVV.

The DNA of the CDR3 is TGTGCCAGTAGTACCTCGACAGGTTTTAATCAGCCCCAGCATTTT. Translating it yields CASSTSTGFNQPQHF. The chain uses TRBV19 and TRBJ1-5; D might be TRBD1 (6 bases). Germline V gene lookup returns CDR1 LNHDA and CDR2 SQIVND (reference sequence). The germline V and J ends were trimmed by 4 bases and 4 bases, with 14 bases remaining between them. This CDR3 region has 15 residues. The full variable domain, in which reference TRBV19 and TRBJ1-5 provide the parts outside the CDR3, is DGGITQSPKYLFRKEGQNVTLSCEQNLNHDAMYWYRQDPGQGLRLIYYSQIVNDFQKGDIAEGYSVSREKKESFPLTVTSAQKNPTAFYLCASSTSTGFNQPQHFGDGTRLSIL.

The J gene is TRBJ1-3, the V gene TRBV29-1; 7 bases agree with TRBD1. V was pared by 7 bases and J by 4 bases, with 4 bases of the junction left unmatched. The CDR3 covers 12 residues. Germline assignment: CDR1 SQVTM and CDR2 ANQGSEA. In nucleotides, the CDR3 is TGCAGCGGGGGACAGACAGGAAACACCATATATTTT. Translation: CSGGQTGNTIYF.

V gene TRBV4-1 combines with J gene TRBJ2-2, with a weak D call TRBD1 (6 bases). V lost 2 bases, J lost 8 bases, and 18 bases lay in between. This CDR3 comprises 16 residues. Germline values: CDR1 MGHRA, CDR2 YSYEKL. Here the CDR3 reads CASSQPGVLLSGELFF. DNA for the CDR3: TGCGCCAGCAGCCAACCAGGGGTACTTCTGTCGGGGGAGCTGTTTTTT.